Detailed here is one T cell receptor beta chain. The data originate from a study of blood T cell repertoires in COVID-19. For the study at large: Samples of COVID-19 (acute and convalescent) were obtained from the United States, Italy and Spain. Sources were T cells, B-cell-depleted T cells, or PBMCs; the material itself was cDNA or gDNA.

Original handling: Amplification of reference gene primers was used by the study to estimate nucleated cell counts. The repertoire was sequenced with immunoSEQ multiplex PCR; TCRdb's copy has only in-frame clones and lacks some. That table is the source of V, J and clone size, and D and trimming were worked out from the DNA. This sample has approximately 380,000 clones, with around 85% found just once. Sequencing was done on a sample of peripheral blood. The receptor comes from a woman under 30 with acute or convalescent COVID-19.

The CDR3 sequence: CASRRGGSTDTQYF. CDR3 DNA: TGTGCCAGCAGACGGGGGGGATCAACAGATACGCAGTATTTT. The chain carries TRBV2 and TRBJ2-3, with 8 bases lining up with TRBD2. This CDR3 is 14 amino acids long. Per the germline V gene, CDR1 is SNHLY and CDR2 is FYNNEI. V lost 6 bases, J lost 3 bases, and 5 bases stayed unmatched. Full variable domain (rest looked up from reference TRBV2 and TRBJ2-3): EPEVTQTPSHQVTQMGQEVILRCVPISNHLYFYWYRQILGQKVEFLVSFYNNEISEKSEIFDDQFSVERPDGSNFTLKIRSTKLEDSAMYFCASRRGGSTDTQYFGPGTRLTVL.